Listed below are T cell receptor beta chains from one sample, sequenced in a study of shared clonotypes between healthy human individuals. The assay was immunoSEQ multiplex PCR, and TCRdb's table has in-frame clones only and misses some. Of some 1.4 million clones in the sample, around 97% were seen once. What was sequenced was naive CD4+ T cells sorted from blood. The origin of the receptors is a man between 25 and 39 years old in good health. Each CDR3 is given with its conserved first and last residue. The order of the fields is D gene, J gene, V gene, clone size, CDR3 DNA, CDR3 protein. A D gene is named only where the DNA matches it firmly. Size tells how often a clone was seen (once, few, many) or the class of an expanded clone, and some rows leave it out.

D gene: NA; J gene: TRBJ1-2; V gene: TRBV6-1; clone size: NA; CDR3 DNA: TGTGCCAGCAGTGAAAATCGGGGATCTGGCGGCTACACCTTC; CDR3 protein: CASSENRGSGGYTF
D gene: TRBD2; J gene: TRBJ2-7; V gene: TRBV27; clone size: NA; CDR3 DNA: TGTGCCAGCAGTTTATCTCCTAGCGGGAGGAGCTACGAGCAGTACTTC; CDR3 protein: CASSLSPSGRSYEQYF
D gene: TRBD1; J gene: TRBJ2-3; V gene: TRBV28; clone size: once; CDR3 DNA: TGTGCCAGCGGTCCAGGGGGGTATTTT; CDR3 protein: CASGPGGYF
D gene: NA; J gene: TRBJ1-2; V gene: TRBV29-1; clone size: NA; CDR3 DNA: TGCAGCTCAAGGACAGACTATGGCTACACCTTC; CDR3 protein: CSSRTDYGYTF
D gene: NA; J gene: TRBJ2-7; V gene: TRBV18; clone size: NA; CDR3 DNA: TGTGCCAGCTCACCCCAATCCGGGACTTTTTCCTACGAGCAGTACTTC; CDR3 protein: CASSPQSGTFSYEQYF
D gene: NA; J gene: TRBJ2-2; V gene: TRBV7-6; clone size: NA; CDR3 DNA: TGTGCCAGCAGCTTATTTGAGGGGGCCGGGGAGCTGTTTTTT; CDR3 protein: CASSLFEGAGELFF
D gene: NA; J gene: TRBJ1-5; V gene: TRBV28; clone size: NA; CDR3 DNA: TGTGCCAGCAGTTTCTTAGGGAATAGCAATCAGCCCCAGCATTTT; CDR3 protein: CASSFLGNSNQPQHF
D gene: TRBD2; J gene: TRBJ2-1; V gene: TRBV11-2; clone size: NA; CDR3 DNA: TGTGCCAGCAGCCCGGGACTAGCGGGTCCCACCTACAATGAGCAGTTCTTC; CDR3 protein: CASSPGLAGPTYNEQFF
D gene: NA; J gene: TRBJ1-1; V gene: TRBV5-1; clone size: NA; CDR3 DNA: TGCGCCAGCAGCTTGGCCGTCATGAACACTGAAGCTTTCTTT; CDR3 protein: CASSLAVMNTEAFF
D gene: TRBD2; J gene: TRBJ2-7; V gene: TRBV6-1; clone size: NA; CDR3 DNA: TGTGCCAGCAGTGGGGGACTAGCCTACAACCGGGGGGAGCAGTACTTC; CDR3 protein: CASSGGLAYNRGEQYF
D gene: NA; J gene: TRBJ2-7; V gene: TRBV28; clone size: NA; CDR3 DNA: TGTGCCAGCAGCCCAGGGACTTTTGAGGCCTACGAGCAGTACTTC; CDR3 protein: CASSPGTFEAYEQYF
D gene: NA; J gene: TRBJ1-4; V gene: TRBV30; clone size: NA; CDR3 DNA: TGTGCCGGGACACAAACCGAAAAACTGTTTTTT; CDR3 protein: CAGTQTEKLFF
D gene: TRBD1; J gene: TRBJ2-7; V gene: TRBV10-2; clone size: NA; CDR3 DNA: TGCGCCAGCAAAAATAGGGGACAGGGCTCCTACGAGCAGTACTTC; CDR3 protein: CASKNRGQGSYEQYF
D gene: NA; J gene: TRBJ1-3; V gene: TRBV5-8; clone size: NA; CDR3 DNA: TGTGCCAGCAGCTTGATCCTGGCTTTCTCTGGAAACACCATATATTTT; CDR3 protein: CASSLILAFSGNTIYF
D gene: TRBD1; J gene: TRBJ1-2; V gene: TRBV9; clone size: NA; CDR3 DNA: TGTGCCAGCAGCTCGAGACAGGGGGGAAACGGGGTACATGGCTACACCTTC; CDR3 protein: CASSSRQGGNGVHGYTF
D gene: TRBD1; J gene: TRBJ1-5; V gene: TRBV5-6; clone size: NA; CDR3 DNA: TGTGCCAGCAGCGCGGGACAGGGGGGCAATCAGCCCCAGCATTTT; CDR3 protein: CASSAGQGGNQPQHF
D gene: TRBD1; J gene: TRBJ2-1; V gene: TRBV27; clone size: NA; CDR3 DNA: TGTGCCAGCAGTTCCAGACAGGGCCCCTACAATGAGCAGTTCTTC; CDR3 protein: CASSSRQGPYNEQFF
D gene: NA; J gene: TRBJ2-3; V gene: TRBV5-1; clone size: NA; CDR3 DNA: TGCGCCAGCAGCTTGGAGGGTGTGAGCACAGATACGCAGTATTTT; CDR3 protein: CASSLEGVSTDTQYF
D gene: TRBD2; J gene: TRBJ2-7; V gene: TRBV2; clone size: once; CDR3 DNA: TGTGCCAGCAGTGAAGCGCAAGCGGGAGGGCCTTCTCCCTACGAGCAGTACTTC; CDR3 protein: CASSEAQAGGPSPYEQYF
D gene: TRBD2; J gene: TRBJ2-1; V gene: TRBV9; clone size: NA; CDR3 DNA: TGTGCCAGCCAGCCTCTAGCGGAAGACTACAATGAGCAGTTCTTC; CDR3 protein: CASQPLAEDYNEQFF
D gene: TRBD2; J gene: TRBJ2-7; V gene: TRBV5-4; clone size: NA; CDR3 DNA: TGTGCCAGCAGCTTGGGCCTAGCGGGAGGGCCGTACGAGCAGTACTTC; CDR3 protein: CASSLGLAGGPYEQYF
D gene: NA; J gene: TRBJ1-2; V gene: TRBV18; clone size: NA; CDR3 DNA: TGTGCCAGCTCACCACCGTTCTGGGGAAACTATGGCTACACCTTC; CDR3 protein: CASSPPFWGNYGYTF
D gene: TRBD1; J gene: TRBJ2-7; V gene: TRBV11-3; clone size: NA; CDR3 DNA: TGTGCCAGCAGCTTAAGACAGGGGGCTTACGAGCAGTACTTC; CDR3 protein: CASSLRQGAYEQYF
D gene: NA; J gene: TRBJ1-3; V gene: TRBV6-6; clone size: NA; CDR3 DNA: TGTGCCAGCAGGGAGACAACTCCCGGAAACACCATATATTTT; CDR3 protein: CASRETTPGNTIYF
D gene: NA; J gene: TRBJ2-6; V gene: TRBV21-1; clone size: NA; CDR3 DNA: TGTGCCAGCAGCAAAGGGTCGAGACTCCCATGCTCTGGGGCCAACGTCCTGACTTTC; CDR3 protein: CASSKGSRLPCSGANVLTF
D gene: TRBD2; J gene: TRBJ2-2; V gene: TRBV6-1; clone size: NA; CDR3 DNA: TGTGCCAGCACCTATGGGACTAGGCAAGCCGGGGAGCTGTTTTTT; CDR3 protein: CASTYGTRQAGELFF
D gene: TRBD1; J gene: TRBJ2-7; V gene: TRBV5-5; clone size: NA; CDR3 DNA: TGTGCCAGCAGCCCGTGGACAGGGGCAACCTACGAGCAGTACTTC; CDR3 protein: CASSPWTGATYEQYF
D gene: NA; J gene: TRBJ2-5; V gene: TRBV5-1; clone size: NA; CDR3 DNA: TGCGCCAGCAGCTCAAAAGAGACCCAGTACTTC; CDR3 protein: CASSSKETQYF
D gene: TRBD1; J gene: TRBJ2-2; V gene: TRBV25-1; clone size: few; CDR3 DNA: TGTGCCAGCAGTCAGGGGGCCCCCGGGGAGCTGTTTTTT; CDR3 protein: CASSQGAPGELFF
D gene: NA; J gene: TRBJ2-7; V gene: TRBV10-3; clone size: NA; CDR3 DNA: TGTGCCATCAGGACGGAAAGCTCCTACGAGCAGTACTTC; CDR3 protein: CAIRTESSYEQYF
D gene: NA; J gene: TRBJ1-2; V gene: TRBV5-4; clone size: NA; CDR3 DNA: TGTGCCAGCAGCTCGGCCAACAGGGATGGCTACACCTTC; CDR3 protein: CASSSANRDGYTF